The 3 T cell receptor beta chains given below trace back to one sample, sequenced in a study of T cells after yellow fever vaccination. Each CDR3 protein gets one entry after TCRdb re-called the 5' RACE reads with MiXCR. The repertoire holds hundreds of thousands of distinct CDR3 sequences, with over 8% as singletons. The starting material was PBMCs, obtained on the day of the first yellow fever vaccination. All receptors come from a man aged 18 to 29 who received the YFV17D yellow fever vaccine.

The V and J genes are TRBV6-1 and TRBJ2-5; 7 bases match TRBD1. After removal of 6 bases from V and 2 bases from J, the junction contained 9 bases not matched to a gene. This CDR3 contains 15 residues. Germline lookup yields CDR1 MNHNS and CDR2 SASEGT. The CDR3 sequence is CASSLLGQSQETQYF. CDR3 nucleotide sequence: TGTGCCAGCAGCCTACTGGGACAGTCACAAGAGACCCAGTACTTC.

The CDR3 nucleotides read TGTGCCAGCAGCTTGGTAGGACAGGGGATATCGGATGGCTACACCTTC. Its protein product is CASSLVGQGISDGYTF. V usage is TRBV5-4 and J usage is TRBJ1-2; 9 nucleotides match TRBD1. The CDR3 has 16 amino acids. The germline gives CDR1 SGHNT, CDR2 YYREEE (reference sequence). Losses at the gene ends were 0 bases for V and 6 bases for J; bases not matched to a gene: 9.

This clonotype has just a few counts. This sequence joins TRBV7-9 and TRBJ2-7; TRBD2 is a possible D gene (7 bases). Germline CDR1 and CDR2: SEHNR and FQNEAQ (reference sequence). The CDR3 is made up of 12 amino acids. V dropped 6 bases and J dropped 6 bases, with 12 bases sitting between them. CDR3 nucleotide sequence: TGTGCCAGCAGGGGGGGGCCGGTCGAGCAGTACTTC. It specifies CASRGGPVEQYF. The whole variable domain, remainder taken from reference TRBV7-9 and TRBJ2-7, is DTGVSQNPRHKITKRGQNVTFRCDPISEHNRLYWYRQTLGQGPEFLTYFQNEAQLEKSRLLSDRFSAERPKGSFSTLEIQRTEQGDSAMYLCASRGGPVEQYFGPGTRLTVT.